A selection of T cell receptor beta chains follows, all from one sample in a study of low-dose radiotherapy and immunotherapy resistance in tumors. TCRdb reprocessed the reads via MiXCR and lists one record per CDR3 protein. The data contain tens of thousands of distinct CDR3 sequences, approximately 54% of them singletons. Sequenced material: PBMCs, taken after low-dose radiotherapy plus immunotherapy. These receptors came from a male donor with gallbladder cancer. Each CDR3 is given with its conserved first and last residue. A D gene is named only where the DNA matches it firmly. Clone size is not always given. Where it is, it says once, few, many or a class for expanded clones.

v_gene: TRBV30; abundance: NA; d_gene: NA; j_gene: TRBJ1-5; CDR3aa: CAWGTGSNQPQHF; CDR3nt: TGTGCCTGGGGGACGGGGAGCAATCAGCCCCAGCATTTT
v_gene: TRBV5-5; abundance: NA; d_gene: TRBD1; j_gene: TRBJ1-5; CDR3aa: CASSPGTGNNQPQHF; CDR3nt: TGTGCCAGCAGCCCCGGGACAGGGAACAATCAGCCCCAGCATTTT
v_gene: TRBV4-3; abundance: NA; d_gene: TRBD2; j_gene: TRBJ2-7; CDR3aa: CASSQTGTSPYEQYF; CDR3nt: TGCGCCAGCAGCCAGACCGGGACTAGTCCCTACGAGCAGTACTTC
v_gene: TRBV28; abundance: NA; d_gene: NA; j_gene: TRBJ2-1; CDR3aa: CASSPAGSSYNEQFF; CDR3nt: TGTGCCAGCAGTCCCGCCGGCAGCTCCTACAATGAGCAGTTCTTC
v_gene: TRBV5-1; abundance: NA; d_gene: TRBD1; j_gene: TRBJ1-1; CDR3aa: CASSRDRGRGSTEAFF; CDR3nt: TGCGCCAGCAGCCGGGACAGGGGGCGGGGGAGCACTGAAGCTTTCTTT
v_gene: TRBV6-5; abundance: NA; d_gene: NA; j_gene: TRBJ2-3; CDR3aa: CASSEATTQYF; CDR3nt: TGTGCCAGCAGTGAAGCAACTACGCAGTATTTT
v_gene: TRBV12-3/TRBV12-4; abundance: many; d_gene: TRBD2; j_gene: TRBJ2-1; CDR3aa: CASSSRSGGLYNEQFF; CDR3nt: TGTGCCAGCAGTTCACGTAGCGGGGGGCTATACAATGAGCAGTTCTTC
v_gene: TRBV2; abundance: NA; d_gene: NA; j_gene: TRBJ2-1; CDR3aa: CASSEAGISYNEQFF; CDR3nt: TGTGCCAGCAGTGAAGCGGGGATCTCCTACAATGAGCAGTTCTTC
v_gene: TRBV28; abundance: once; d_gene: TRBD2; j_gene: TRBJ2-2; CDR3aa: CASTGRLVTGELFF; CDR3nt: TGTGCCAGCACCGGGAGGTTGGTCACCGGGGAGCTGTTTTTT
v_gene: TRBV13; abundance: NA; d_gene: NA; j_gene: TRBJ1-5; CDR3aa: CASSLDVGDNQPQHF; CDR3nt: TGTGCCAGCAGCTTGGATGTGGGGGACAATCAGCCCCAGCATTTT
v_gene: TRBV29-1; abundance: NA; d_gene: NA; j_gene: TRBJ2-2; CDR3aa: CSVGDTGELFFFFFF; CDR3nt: NA
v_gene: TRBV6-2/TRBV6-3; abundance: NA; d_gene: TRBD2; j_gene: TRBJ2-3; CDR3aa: CASSYRLAGGSTDTQYF; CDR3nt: TGTGCCAGCAGTTACCGGCTAGCGGGGGGGTCGACAGATACGCAGTATTTT
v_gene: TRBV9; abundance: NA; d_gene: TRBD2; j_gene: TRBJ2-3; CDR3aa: CASSRRTSGTTDTQYF; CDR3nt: TGTGCCAGCAGCCGTAGGACTAGCGGGACCACAGATACGCAGTATTTT
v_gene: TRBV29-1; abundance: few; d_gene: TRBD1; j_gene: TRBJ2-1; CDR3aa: CSGSLAQGAYNEQFF; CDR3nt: TGCAGCGGATCCTTAGCGCAGGGGGCCTACAATGAGCAGTTCTTC
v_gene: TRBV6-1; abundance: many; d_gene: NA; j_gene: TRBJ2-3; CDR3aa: CASSEAGGTTQYF; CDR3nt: TGTGCCAGCAGTGAAGCGGGCGGAACTACGCAGTATTTT
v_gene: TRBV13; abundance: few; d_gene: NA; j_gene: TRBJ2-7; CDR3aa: CASSLLNSYVPYEQYF; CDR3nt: TGTGCCAGCAGCCTTTTAAACTCTTACGTACCCTACGAGCAGTACTTC
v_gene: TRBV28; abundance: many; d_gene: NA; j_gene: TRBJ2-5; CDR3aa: CASSRPTRGETQYF; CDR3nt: TGTGCCAGCAGTCGACCTACCCGGGGAGAGACCCAGTACTTC
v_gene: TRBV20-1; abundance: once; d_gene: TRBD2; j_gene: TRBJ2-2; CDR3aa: CSARDERGGIGELFF; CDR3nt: TGCAGTGCTAGAGATGAGCGGGGGGGGATCGGGGAGCTGTTTTTT
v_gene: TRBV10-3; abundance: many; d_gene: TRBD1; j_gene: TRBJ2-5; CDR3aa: CAISESSGGPQETQYF; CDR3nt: TGTGCCATCAGTGAGTCGTCAGGGGGCCCGCAAGAGACCCAGTACTTC
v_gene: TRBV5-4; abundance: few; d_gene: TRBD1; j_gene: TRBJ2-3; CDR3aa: CASRLDRGLTDTQYF; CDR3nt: TGTGCCAGCAGACTAGACAGGGGGTTGACAGATACGCAGTATTTT
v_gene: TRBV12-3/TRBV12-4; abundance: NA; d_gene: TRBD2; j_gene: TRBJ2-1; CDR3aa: CASTNSGASYNEQFF; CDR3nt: TGTGCCAGCACCAATAGCGGGGCATCCTACAATGAGCAGTTCTTC
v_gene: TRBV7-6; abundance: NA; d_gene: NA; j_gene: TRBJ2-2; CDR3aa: CASSLEPNTGELFF; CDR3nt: TGTGCCAGCAGCTTAGAGCCGAACACCGGGGAGCTGTTTTTT
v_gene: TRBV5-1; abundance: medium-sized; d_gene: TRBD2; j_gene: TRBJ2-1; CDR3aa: CASSSKTSGGGDEQFF; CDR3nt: TGCGCCAGCAGCTCCAAGACTAGCGGAGGGGGGGATGAGCAGTTCTTC
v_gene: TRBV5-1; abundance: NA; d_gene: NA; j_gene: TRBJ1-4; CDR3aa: CASSRRLANEKLFF; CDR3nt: TGCGCCAGCAGCCGCCGGTTGGCTAATGAAAAACTGTTTTTT
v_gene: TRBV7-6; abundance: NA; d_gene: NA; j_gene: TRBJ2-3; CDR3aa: CASSPGGMSQTQYF; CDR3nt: TGTGCCAGCAGCCCCGGGGGAATGAGCCAGACGCAGTATTTT